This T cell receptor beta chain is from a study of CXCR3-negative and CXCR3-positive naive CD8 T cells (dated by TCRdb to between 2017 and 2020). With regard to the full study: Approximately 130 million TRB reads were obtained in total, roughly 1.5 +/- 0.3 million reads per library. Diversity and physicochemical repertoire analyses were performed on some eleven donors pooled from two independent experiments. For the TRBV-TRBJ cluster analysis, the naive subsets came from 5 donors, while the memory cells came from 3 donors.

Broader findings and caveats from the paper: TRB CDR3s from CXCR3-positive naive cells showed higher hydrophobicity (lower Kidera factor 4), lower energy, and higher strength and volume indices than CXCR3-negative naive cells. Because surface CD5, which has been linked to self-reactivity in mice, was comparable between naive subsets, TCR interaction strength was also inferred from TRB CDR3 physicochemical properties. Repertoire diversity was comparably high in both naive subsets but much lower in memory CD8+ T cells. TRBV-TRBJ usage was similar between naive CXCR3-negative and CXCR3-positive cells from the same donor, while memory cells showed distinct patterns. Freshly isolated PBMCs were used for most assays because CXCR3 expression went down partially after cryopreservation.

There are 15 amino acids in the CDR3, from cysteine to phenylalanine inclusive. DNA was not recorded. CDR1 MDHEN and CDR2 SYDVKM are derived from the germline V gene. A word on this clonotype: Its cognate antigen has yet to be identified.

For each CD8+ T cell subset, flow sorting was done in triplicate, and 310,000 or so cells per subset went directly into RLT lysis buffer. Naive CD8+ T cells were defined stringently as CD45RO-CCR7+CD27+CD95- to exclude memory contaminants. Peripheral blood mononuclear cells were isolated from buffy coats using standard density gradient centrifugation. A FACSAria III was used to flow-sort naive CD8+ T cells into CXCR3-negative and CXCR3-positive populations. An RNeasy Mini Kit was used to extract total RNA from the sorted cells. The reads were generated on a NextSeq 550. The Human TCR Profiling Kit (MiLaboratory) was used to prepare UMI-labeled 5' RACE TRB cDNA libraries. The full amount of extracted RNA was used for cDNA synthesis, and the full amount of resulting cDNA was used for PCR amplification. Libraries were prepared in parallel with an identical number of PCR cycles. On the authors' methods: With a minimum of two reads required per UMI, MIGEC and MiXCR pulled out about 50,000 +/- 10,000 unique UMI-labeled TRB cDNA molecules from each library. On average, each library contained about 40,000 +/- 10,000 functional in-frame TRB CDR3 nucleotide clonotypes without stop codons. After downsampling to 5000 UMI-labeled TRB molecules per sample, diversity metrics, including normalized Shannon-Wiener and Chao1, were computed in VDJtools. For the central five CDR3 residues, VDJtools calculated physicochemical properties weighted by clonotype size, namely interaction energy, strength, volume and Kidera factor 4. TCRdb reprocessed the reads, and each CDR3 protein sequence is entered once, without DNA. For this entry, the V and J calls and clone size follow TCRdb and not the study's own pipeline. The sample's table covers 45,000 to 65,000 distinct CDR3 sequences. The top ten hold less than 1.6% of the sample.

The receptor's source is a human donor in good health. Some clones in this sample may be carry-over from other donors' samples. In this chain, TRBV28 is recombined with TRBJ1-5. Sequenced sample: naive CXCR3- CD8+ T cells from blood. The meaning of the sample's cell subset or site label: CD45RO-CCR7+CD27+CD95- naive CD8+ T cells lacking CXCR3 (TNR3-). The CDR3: CASKRARASNQPQHF.